A selection of T cell receptor beta chains follows, all from one sample in a study of shared clonotypes between healthy human individuals. Produced via immunoSEQ multiplex PCR; TCRdb's table is partial and in-frame only. The top ten hold around 2% of the sample, which has hundreds of thousands of clones, 60% to 80% seen once. Input material: memory CD4+ T cells sorted from blood. The receptor source for this set is a woman aged 25 to 45 in good health. Each CDR3 is given with its conserved first and last residue. The D gene is left open where the match is weak. Clone size, where shown, is once, few, many, or a class for clones that have expanded.

v_call: TRBV5-1; cdr3_length: 14; d_call: .; clone_size: .; j_call: TRBJ2-5; cdr3_aa: CASSLGGGQETQYF; cdr3_nt: TGCGCCAGCAGCTTGGGAGGGGGGCAAGAGACCCAGTACTTC
v_call: TRBV9; cdr3_length: 14; d_call: .; clone_size: .; j_call: TRBJ2-3; cdr3_aa: CASSVEGGATTQYF; cdr3_nt: TGTGCCAGCAGCGTAGAGGGCGGGGCAACTACGCAGTATTTT
v_call: TRBV28; cdr3_length: 18; d_call: .; clone_size: .; j_call: TRBJ2-6; cdr3_aa: CASSLTRAGRAGANVLTF; cdr3_nt: TGTGCCAGCAGTTTAACCCGTGCAGGAAGGGCTGGGGCCAACGTCCTGACTTTC
v_call: TRBV29-1; cdr3_length: 11; d_call: .; clone_size: .; j_call: TRBJ1-1; cdr3_aa: CSASLNTEAFF; cdr3_nt: TGCAGCGCTTCCTTGAACACTGAAGCTTTCTTT
v_call: TRBV7-2; cdr3_length: 14; d_call: .; clone_size: few; j_call: TRBJ2-1; cdr3_aa: CASSSDYVRNEQFF; cdr3_nt: TGTGCCAGCAGCTCAGACTATGTCCGGAATGAGCAGTTCTTC
v_call: TRBV28; cdr3_length: 16; d_call: TRBD2; clone_size: .; j_call: TRBJ2-2; cdr3_aa: CASRQAGLAETGELFF; cdr3_nt: TGTGCCAGCAGACAAGCGGGACTAGCGGAAACCGGGGAGCTGTTTTTT
v_call: TRBV28; cdr3_length: 12; d_call: .; clone_size: .; j_call: TRBJ2-7; cdr3_aa: CASSLLRNEQYF; cdr3_nt: TGTGCCAGCAGCCTCCTAAGGAACGAGCAGTACTTC
v_call: TRBV15; cdr3_length: 14; d_call: .; clone_size: once; j_call: TRBJ2-2; cdr3_aa: CATSKRAGDGELFF; cdr3_nt: TGTGCCACCAGCAAGCGGGCTGGGGACGGGGAGCTGTTTTTT
v_call: TRBV10-2; cdr3_length: 13; d_call: TRBD1; clone_size: .; j_call: TRBJ1-1; cdr3_aa: CASRDRVGTEAFF; cdr3_nt: TGCGCCAGCAGAGACAGGGTTGGCACTGAAGCTTTCTTT
v_call: TRBV11-2; cdr3_length: 19; d_call: TRBD2; clone_size: .; j_call: TRBJ2-2; cdr3_aa: CASSLAGLAGDGDTGELFF; cdr3_nt: TGTGCCAGCAGCTTAGCTGGCCTAGCGGGAGACGGAGACACCGGGGAGCTGTTTTTT
v_call: TRBV29-1; cdr3_length: 12; d_call: TRBD1; clone_size: .; j_call: TRBJ1-2; cdr3_aa: CSVEETGLEYTF; cdr3_nt: TGCAGCGTTGAAGAGACAGGGTTGGAGTACACCTTC
v_call: TRBV5-4; cdr3_length: 14; d_call: TRBD1; clone_size: .; j_call: TRBJ1-4; cdr3_aa: CASSFAGTGEKLFF; cdr3_nt: TGTGCCAGCAGCTTTGCCGGGACAGGGGAAAAACTGTTTTTT
v_call: TRBV29-1; cdr3_length: 11; d_call: .; clone_size: .; j_call: TRBJ2-4; cdr3_aa: CSAASGGIQYF; cdr3_nt: TGCAGCGCCGCTTCGGGCGGCATTCAGTACTTC
v_call: TRBV19; cdr3_length: 14; d_call: TRBD1; clone_size: .; j_call: TRBJ1-2; cdr3_aa: CASSSGQEVYGYTF; cdr3_nt: TGTGCCAGTAGTTCGGGACAGGAGGTCTATGGCTACACCTTC